This T cell receptor beta chain came from a study of T-cell reconstitution after alpha-beta-depleted transplantation in children. TCRbeta library construction was performed incorporating unique molecular identifiers. TCRdb reanalysed the PCR reads using MiXCR and keeps one entry per CDR3 protein. The sample has 200,000 to 250,000 distinct CDR3 sequences; around 12% are singletons. CDR1 DFQATT and CDR2 SNEGSKA come from the germline V gene (reference sequence). J gave up 2 bases and V 2 bases, and 6 bases lay outside the gene matches. This CDR3 has 14 residues. Sample: PBMCs from the stem cell graft donor, taken from the stem cell graft. The clonotype was recovered from a human donor who donated a stem cell graft to a child with acute lymphoblastic leukemia. The V and J genes are TRBV20-1 and TRBJ2-7, with TRBD1 matching 7 bases. The CDR3 sequence: CSARRTGVPYEQYF. The CDR3 DNA is TGCAGTGCTAGACGGACAGGAGTACCCTACGAGCAGTACTTC.